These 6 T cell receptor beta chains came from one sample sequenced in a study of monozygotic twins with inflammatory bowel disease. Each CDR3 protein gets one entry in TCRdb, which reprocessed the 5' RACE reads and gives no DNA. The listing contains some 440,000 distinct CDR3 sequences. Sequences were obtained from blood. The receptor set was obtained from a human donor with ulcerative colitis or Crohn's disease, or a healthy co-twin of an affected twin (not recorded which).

CDR3: CASSERMTFSYEQYF. The chain uses TRBV10-2 and TRBJ2-7. CDR3 length: 15 amino acids. From germline, CDR1 is WSHSY and CDR2 SAAADI.

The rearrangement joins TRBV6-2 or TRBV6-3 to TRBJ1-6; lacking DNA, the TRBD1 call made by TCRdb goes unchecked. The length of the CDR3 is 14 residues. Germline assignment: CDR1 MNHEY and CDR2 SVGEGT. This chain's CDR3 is CASSYGGKTSPLHF.

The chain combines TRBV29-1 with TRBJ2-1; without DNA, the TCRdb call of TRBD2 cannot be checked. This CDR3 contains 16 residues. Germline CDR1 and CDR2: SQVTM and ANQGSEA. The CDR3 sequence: CSVDRARMLEGNEQFF.

The CDR3: CASSDDRGGYNEQFF. The chain links TRBV7-8 to TRBJ2-1; TCRdb returns TRBD1, unconfirmable since there is no DNA. CDR3 size: 15 residues. Germline V lookup: CDR1 SGHVS, CDR2 FQNEAQ.

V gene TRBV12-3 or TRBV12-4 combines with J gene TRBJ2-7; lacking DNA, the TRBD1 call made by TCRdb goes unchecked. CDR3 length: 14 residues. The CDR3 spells CASSLGQVNDEQYF.

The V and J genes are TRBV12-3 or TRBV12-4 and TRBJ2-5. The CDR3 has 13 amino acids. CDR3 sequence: CASSLGWQETQYF.